This T cell receptor beta chain was recorded in a study of STAT3 mutations in large granular lymphocyte leukemia. About the research overall: Over half of T-LGLL patients had one or more immunosuppressive regimens.

Regarding this clone: The antigen remains undetermined.

Germline CDR1 SGHDN, CDR2 FVKESK. Trimming removed 0 bases from V and 3 bases from J, with 12 bases in between. The CDR3 contains 16 residues. The assay was immunoSEQ multiplex PCR, and TCRdb's table has in-frame clones only and misses some. Among about 34,000 clones listed, about 90% were seen once. Study observations and caveats: Variable sampling intervals and differing treatment regimens complicated linking therapy response to TCR clonal burden changes. Some patients had dominant TCR clones larger than their STAT3 mutant burden. At least one immunodominant TCR beta clonotype appeared in every T-cell large granular lymphocyte leukemia patient. In about 30% of the 18 patients, new TCR clonotypes emerged after therapy.

Sequenced input: peripheral blood mononuclear cells. This TCR was recovered from a man aged 60-69 years with T-cell large granular lymphocyte leukemia. Some clones in this sample may be carry-over from other donors' samples. This chain connects TRBV14 to TRBJ2-4; possibly TRBD2 for D (5 bases). CDR3 nucleotide sequence: TGTGCCAGCAGCCAAGAGGGAGCCGCGGGCAAAAACATTCAGTACTTC. The encoded protein is CASSQEGAAGKNIQYF. The full variable domain, in which reference TRBV14 and TRBJ2-4 provide the parts outside the CDR3, is EAGVTQFPSHSVIEKGQTVTLRCDPISGHDNLYWYRRVMGKEIKFLLHFVKESKQDESGMPNNRFLAERTGGTYSTLKVQPAELEDSGVYFCASSQEGAAGKNIQYFGAGTRLSVL.